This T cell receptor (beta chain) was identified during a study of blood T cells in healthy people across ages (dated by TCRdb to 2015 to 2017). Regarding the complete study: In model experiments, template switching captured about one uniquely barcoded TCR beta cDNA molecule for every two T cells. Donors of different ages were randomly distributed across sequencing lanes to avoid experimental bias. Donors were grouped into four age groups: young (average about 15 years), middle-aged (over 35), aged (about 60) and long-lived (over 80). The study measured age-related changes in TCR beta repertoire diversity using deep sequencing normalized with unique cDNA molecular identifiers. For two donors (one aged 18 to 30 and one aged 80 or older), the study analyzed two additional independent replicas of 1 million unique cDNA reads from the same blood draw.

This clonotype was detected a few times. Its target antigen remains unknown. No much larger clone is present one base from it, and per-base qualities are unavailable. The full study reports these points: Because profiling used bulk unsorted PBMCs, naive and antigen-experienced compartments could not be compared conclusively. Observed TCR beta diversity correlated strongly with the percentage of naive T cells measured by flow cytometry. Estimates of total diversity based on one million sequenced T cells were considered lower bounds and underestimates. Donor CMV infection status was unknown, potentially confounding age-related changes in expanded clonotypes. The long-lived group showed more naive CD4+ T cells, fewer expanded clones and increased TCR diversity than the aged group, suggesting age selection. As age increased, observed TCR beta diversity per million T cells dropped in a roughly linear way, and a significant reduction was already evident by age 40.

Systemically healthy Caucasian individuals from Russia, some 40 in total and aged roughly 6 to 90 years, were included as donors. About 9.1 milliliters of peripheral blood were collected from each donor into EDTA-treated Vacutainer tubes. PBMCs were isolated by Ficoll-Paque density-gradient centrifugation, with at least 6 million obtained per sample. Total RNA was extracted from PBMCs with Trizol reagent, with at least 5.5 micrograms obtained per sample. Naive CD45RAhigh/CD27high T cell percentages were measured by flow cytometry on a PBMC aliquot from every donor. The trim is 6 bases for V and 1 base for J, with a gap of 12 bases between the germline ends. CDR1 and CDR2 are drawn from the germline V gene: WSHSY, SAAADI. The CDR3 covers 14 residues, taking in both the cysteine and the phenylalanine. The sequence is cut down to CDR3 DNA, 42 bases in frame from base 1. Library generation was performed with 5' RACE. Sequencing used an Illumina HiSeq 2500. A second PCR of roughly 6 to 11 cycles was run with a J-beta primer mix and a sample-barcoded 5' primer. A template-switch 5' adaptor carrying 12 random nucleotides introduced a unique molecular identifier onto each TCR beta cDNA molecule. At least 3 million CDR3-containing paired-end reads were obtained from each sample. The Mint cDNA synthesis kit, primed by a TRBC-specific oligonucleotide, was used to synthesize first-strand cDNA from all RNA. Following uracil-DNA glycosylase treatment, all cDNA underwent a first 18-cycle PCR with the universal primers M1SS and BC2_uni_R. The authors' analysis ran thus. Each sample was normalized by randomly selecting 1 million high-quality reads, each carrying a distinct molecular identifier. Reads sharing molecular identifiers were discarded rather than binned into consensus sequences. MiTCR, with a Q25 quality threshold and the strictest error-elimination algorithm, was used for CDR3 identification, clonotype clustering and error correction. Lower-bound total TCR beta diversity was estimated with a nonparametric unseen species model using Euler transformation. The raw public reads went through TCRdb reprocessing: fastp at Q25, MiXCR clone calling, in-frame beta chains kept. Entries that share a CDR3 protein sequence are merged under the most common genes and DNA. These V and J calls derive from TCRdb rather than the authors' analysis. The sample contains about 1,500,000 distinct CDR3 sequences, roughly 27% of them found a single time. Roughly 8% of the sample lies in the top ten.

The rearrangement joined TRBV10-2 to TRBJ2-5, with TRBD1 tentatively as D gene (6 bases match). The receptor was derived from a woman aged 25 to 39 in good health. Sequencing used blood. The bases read TGCGCCAGCAGCCCCGACAGGTTCCAAGAGACCCAGTACTTC. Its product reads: CASSPDRFQETQYF.